This is a list of T cell receptor beta chains from one sample in a study of cytomegalovirus exposure and HLA in healthy donors. The repertoire was sequenced with immunoSEQ multiplex PCR; TCRdb's copy has only in-frame clones and lacks some. The sample yields fewer than 180,000 clones, 79% seen once. Sequences were obtained from PBMCs. Receptors were obtained from a middle-aged man in good health and CMV-seropositive. Both conserved end residues are part of each CDR3. The D gene is left open where the match is weak. The size of a clone is reported for some rows only, either as once, few or many, or as a class for expanded clones.

V gene: TRBV10-3
clone size: NA
D gene: NA
J gene: TRBJ2-7
CDR3 protein: CAISETSHPYEQYF

V gene: TRBV5-1
clone size: NA
D gene: TRBD1
J gene: TRBJ2-6
CDR3 protein: CASEAGGEANVLTF

V gene: TRBV7-2
clone size: NA
D gene: TRBD2
J gene: TRBJ2-7
CDR3 protein: CASSHRLAGVPYEQYF

V gene: TRBV11-2
clone size: NA
D gene: TRBD2
J gene: TRBJ2-7
CDR3 protein: CASSYRLAGSGEQYF

V gene: TRBV6-6
clone size: NA
D gene: NA
J gene: TRBJ2-7
CDR3 protein: CASRPQGYSYEQYF

V gene: TRBV6-6
clone size: few
D gene: NA
J gene: TRBJ2-1
CDR3 protein: CASSSQNNEQFF

V gene: TRBV28
clone size: NA
D gene: NA
J gene: TRBJ1-3
CDR3 protein: CASSPPGGSGNTIYF

V gene: TRBV28
clone size: few
D gene: NA
J gene: TRBJ2-7
CDR3 protein: CASSPQGWSYEQYF

V gene: TRBV2
clone size: NA
D gene: NA
J gene: TRBJ1-5
CDR3 protein: CASDPQGNNQPQHF

V gene: TRBV5-5
clone size: NA
D gene: TRBD2
J gene: TRBJ2-5
CDR3 protein: CASTPLAGGGETQYF

V gene: TRBV15
clone size: NA
D gene: TRBD1
J gene: TRBJ2-2
CDR3 protein: CATSTHRGAVPGELFF

V gene: TRBV30
clone size: NA
D gene: NA
J gene: TRBJ1-6
CDR3 protein: CARTGYFSPLHF

V gene: TRBV4-1
clone size: NA
D gene: NA
J gene: TRBJ1-1
CDR3 protein: CASSQEGRWAEAFF

V gene: TRBV10-1
clone size: NA
D gene: NA
J gene: TRBJ2-3
CDR3 protein: CASRQAVIPSTDTQYF

V gene: TRBV29-1
clone size: NA
D gene: NA
J gene: TRBJ2-7
CDR3 protein: CSVGQRTYEQYF

V gene: TRBV28
clone size: NA
D gene: NA
J gene: TRBJ2-4
CDR3 protein: CASSTDLGAKNIQYF

V gene: TRBV27
clone size: once
D gene: NA
J gene: TRBJ2-6
CDR3 protein: CASGLASGANVLTF

V gene: TRBV11-2
clone size: few
D gene: TRBD2
J gene: TRBJ2-7
CDR3 protein: CASSGRLPGTTRAEQYF

V gene: TRBV15
clone size: NA
D gene: TRBD2
J gene: TRBJ2-3
CDR3 protein: CATSGSGVLGDTQYF

V gene: TRBV4-2
clone size: NA
D gene: TRBD2
J gene: TRBJ2-7
CDR3 protein: CASSQRLAGQGEQYF

V gene: TRBV28
clone size: NA
D gene: TRBD2
J gene: TRBJ2-7
CDR3 protein: CASSLEAGGTFEQYF

V gene: TRBV10-2
clone size: NA
D gene: TRBD2
J gene: NA
CDR3 protein: CASSFPGTSGRSYEQYF

V gene: TRBV5-1
clone size: few
D gene: TRBD2
J gene: TRBJ2-2
CDR3 protein: CASSLYTAGLAGLNTGELFF

V gene: TRBV12-2
clone size: many
D gene: NA
J gene: TRBJ1-5
CDR3 protein: CASRLASGLSNQPQHF

V gene: TRBV27
clone size: NA
D gene: TRBD2
J gene: TRBJ2-3
CDR3 protein: CASSARLAGRADTQYF

V gene: TRBV29-1
clone size: few
D gene: NA
J gene: TRBJ1-2
CDR3 protein: CSVVTAASGYTF

V gene: TRBV19
clone size: NA
D gene: TRBD1
J gene: TRBJ2-1
CDR3 protein: CASSILLETGWDEQFF

V gene: TRBV5-1
clone size: NA
D gene: TRBD1
J gene: TRBJ2-3
CDR3 protein: CASSFGTGFPYF

V gene: TRBV29-1
clone size: NA
D gene: TRBD1
J gene: TRBJ1-1
CDR3 protein: CSVEWDRHTEAFF

V gene: TRBV7-8
clone size: NA
D gene: TRBD2
J gene: TRBJ2-3
CDR3 protein: CASSSGLAGADTQYF

V gene: TRBV2
clone size: few
D gene: TRBD1
J gene: TRBJ1-1
CDR3 protein: CASNGQGVNTEAFF

V gene: TRBV19
clone size: NA
D gene: NA
J gene: TRBJ2-3
CDR3 protein: CASSMGGDTDTQYF

V gene: TRBV7-3
clone size: NA
D gene: NA
J gene: TRBJ2-2
CDR3 protein: CASSLRGGSATGELFF

V gene: TRBV7-9
clone size: once
D gene: NA
J gene: TRBJ2-3
CDR3 protein: CSSSLVRDRTDTQYF

V gene: TRBV27
clone size: NA
D gene: NA
J gene: TRBJ2-6
CDR3 protein: CASSPLRGLRPSGANVLTF

V gene: TRBV11-2
clone size: NA
D gene: NA
J gene: TRBJ1-4
CDR3 protein: CASSLRRTTNEKLFF

V gene: TRBV7-2
clone size: NA
D gene: TRBD2
J gene: TRBJ2-7
CDR3 protein: CASSPGLKPYEQYF

V gene: TRBV7-9
clone size: NA
D gene: NA
J gene: TRBJ1-1
CDR3 protein: CASSVQGYTEAFF

V gene: TRBV28
clone size: NA
D gene: TRBD2
J gene: TRBJ2-1
CDR3 protein: CASSLSRGSGNEQFF

V gene: TRBV28
clone size: NA
D gene: NA
J gene: TRBJ2-7
CDR3 protein: CASSPTYEQYF

V gene: TRBV28
clone size: NA
D gene: TRBD1
J gene: TRBJ2-5
CDR3 protein: CASSSPSGRGQVLGGEQYF

V gene: TRBV18
clone size: NA
D gene: NA
J gene: TRBJ2-7
CDR3 protein: CASSSLLESYEQYF

V gene: TRBV7-3
clone size: once
D gene: NA
J gene: TRBJ2-3
CDR3 protein: CASSFDGSSTDTQYF

V gene: TRBV16
clone size: NA
D gene: NA
J gene: TRBJ2-7
CDR3 protein: CASSQSRYEQYF

V gene: TRBV2
clone size: NA
D gene: NA
J gene: NA
CDR3 protein: CASSESSSYEQYF

V gene: TRBV7-9
clone size: NA
D gene: NA
J gene: TRBJ2-7
CDR3 protein: CASSHGAANDPYEQYF